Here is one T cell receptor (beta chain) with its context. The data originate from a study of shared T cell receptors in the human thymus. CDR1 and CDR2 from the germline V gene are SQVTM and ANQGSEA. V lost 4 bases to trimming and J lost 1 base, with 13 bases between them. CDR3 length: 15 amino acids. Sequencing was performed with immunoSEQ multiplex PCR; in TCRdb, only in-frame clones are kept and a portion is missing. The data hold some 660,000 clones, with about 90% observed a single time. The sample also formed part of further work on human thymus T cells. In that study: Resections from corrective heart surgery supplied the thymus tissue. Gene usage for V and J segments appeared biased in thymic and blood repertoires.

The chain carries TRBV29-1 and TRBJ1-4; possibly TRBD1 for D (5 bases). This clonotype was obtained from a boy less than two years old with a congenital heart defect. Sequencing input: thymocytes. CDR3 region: CSVAVGRGTNEKLFF. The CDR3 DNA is TGCAGCGTTGCCGTCGGGAGGGGAACTAATGAAAAACTGTTTTTT. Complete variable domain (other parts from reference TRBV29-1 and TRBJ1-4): SAVISQKPSRDICQRGTSLTIQCQVDSQVTMMFWYRQQPGQSLTLIATANQGSEATYESGFVIDKFPISRPNLTFSTLTVSNMSPEDSSIYLCSVAVGRGTNEKLFFGSGTQLSVL.